This TCR beta chain comes out of a study of blood T cell repertoires in COVID-19 (dated by TCRdb to 2019 to 2021). About the full investigation: Samples covering the acute and convalescent phases of COVID-19 were provided by collaborators in the United States, Italy and Spain. The prospective study material was composed of cDNA or gDNA derived from T cells, B-cell-depleted T cells, or PBMCs. Deeply sampled blood TCRbeta repertoires from subjects exposed to, actively infected with, or recovered from COVID-19 were included in the dataset. A freely available public database, intended as a resource for researchers studying the immune response to SARS-CoV-2, is where the repertoires were released. Samples were obtained from the ongoing ImmuneRACE study (first 160 participants) and from about 1,300 subjects provided by 6 global collaborators. A de-identified subject ID, COVID-19 status, age in years and sex were almost always included in the sample metadata. Where HLA class I and class II types were available, the types were taken from metadata supplied by the sample provider, not from assay-based typing. Beyond this particular receptor, the publication reports: The amount of clinical and demographic metadata varied by source and participant and was provided uncurated.

The immunoSEQ Assay, a bias-controlled multiplex PCR, was used to amplify TCRbeta CDR3 regions from genomic DNA. On the authors' methods: Within the assay, amplification of reference gene primers was used to estimate how many nucleated cells each sample contained. Sequence reads were collapsed and filtered to measure the absolute abundance of every unique TCRbeta CDR3 rearrangement. For each sample, productive Simpson clonality was calculated as the square root of Simpson's diversity index across productive rearrangements. Drawn from immuneACCESS, this table holds only the in-frame rearrangements with V and J called that TCRdb kept. Clones are partly lost; checked studies trace under half to an unresolved V gene and leave the rest unexplained. That table gives V, J and clone size, and the DNA gave D and trimming. The sample records approximately 230,000 clones, about 89% of which are singletons. Roughly 4% of the sample belongs to the ten largest clones.

Ends trimmed: V by 5 bases, J by 5 bases; bases unmatched to a gene: 8. The germline V gene (reference sequence) gives CDR1 as MNHNY and CDR2 as SVGAGI. The CDR3 has 17 amino acids, counting the end cysteine and phenylalanine. This entry keeps only the CDR3 DNA: 51 bases, framed from base 1. Enrolling through a virtual design, the prospective study's participants ranged in age from roughly 18 to 95 years and lived across roughly 23 United States geographic areas. Cohort assignment in the prospective study relied on participant-reported clinical history from a screening survey and a study questionnaire. Recovered participants in ImmuneRACE Cohort 3 were defined by two consecutive negative NP/OP PCR tests, clearance by a healthcare professional, or resolution of symptoms. Mobile phlebotomists in the prospective study collected whole blood, serum and a nasopharyngeal or oropharyngeal swab from every participant. Additional blood draws and questionnaires over an approximately 2-month period could optionally be provided by prospective study participants. Blood samples from the prospective study were shipped frozen or at room temperature prior to DNA extraction.

A remark on this clone: The antigen it recognizes is unknown. No much larger clone exists at a distance of one base, and base qualities are not known.

The sequence was obtained from a woman between 25 and 40 years old who had recovered from COVID-19. The chain is encoded by TRBV6-6 joined to TRBJ2-1; 14 nucleotides in the junction match TRBD2. Specimen: PBMCs or T cells enriched from blood (not recorded which). The nucleotide sequence is TGTGCCAGCAGTCGGGGACTAGCGGGAGTACCTAACAATGAGCAGTTCTTC. This is translated as CASSRGLAGVPNNEQFF.